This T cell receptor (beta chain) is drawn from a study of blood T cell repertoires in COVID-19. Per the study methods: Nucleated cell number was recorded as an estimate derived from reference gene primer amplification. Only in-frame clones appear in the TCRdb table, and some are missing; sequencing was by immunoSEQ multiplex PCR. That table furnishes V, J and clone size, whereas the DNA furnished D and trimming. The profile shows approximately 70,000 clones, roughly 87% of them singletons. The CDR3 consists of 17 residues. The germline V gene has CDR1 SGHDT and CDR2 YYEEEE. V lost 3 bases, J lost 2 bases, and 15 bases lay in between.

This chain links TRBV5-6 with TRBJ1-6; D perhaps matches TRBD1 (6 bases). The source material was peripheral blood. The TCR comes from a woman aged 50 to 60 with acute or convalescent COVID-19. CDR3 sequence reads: CASSSLTGRAYNSPLHF. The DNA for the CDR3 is TGTGCCAGCAGCTCTCTGACAGGACGGGCCTATAATTCACCCCTCCACTTT.